The 3 T cell receptor beta chains listed next were all sequenced from one sample in a study of monozygotic twins with inflammatory bowel disease. TCRdb reprocessed the 5' RACE reads and stores each CDR3 protein as one record, lacking DNA. Its listing shows fewer than 550,000 distinct CDR3 sequences. The specimen sequenced was blood. Source of these receptors: a human donor with ulcerative colitis or Crohn's disease, or a healthy co-twin of an affected twin (not recorded which).

The J gene is TRBJ2-6, the V gene TRBV24-1. This CDR3 is built from 13 residues. Germline V gene lookup returns CDR1 KGHDR and CDR2 SFDVKD. CDR3: CATSGAGANVLTF.

The V and J genes are TRBV24-1 and TRBJ2-1; the TRBD2 assignment by TCRdb is unverifiable without DNA. Per germline, CDR1 KGHDR and CDR2 SFDVKD. This CDR3 is built from 16 residues. CDR3 in amino acids: CATSDSSASSYNEQFF.

This sequence joins TRBV7-3 and TRBJ1-6. The CDR3 has 13 residues. Germline V lookup: CDR1 SGHTA, CDR2 FQGTGA. This CDR3 reads CASSESANSPLHF. The variable domain in full, with the rest retrieved from reference TRBV7-3 and TRBJ1-6, is GAGVSQTPSNKVTEKGKYVELRCDPISGHTALYWYRQSLGQGPEFLIYFQGTGAADDSGLPNDRFFAVRPEGSVSTLKIQRTERGDSAVYLCASSESANSPLHFGNGTRLTVT.